The text below deals with one T cell receptor (beta chain). The antigen remains undetermined. This sample is drawn from a study of T cells after yellow fever vaccination. Study-wide points: At approximately 95% for CD4 and about 87% for CD8, most primary-vaccination clones showed up again after the booster. A minor fraction of clonotypes spanned both CD4 and CD8 compartments.

Deletions cut 0 bases from V and 11 bases from J, with 13 bases between. The CDR3 has 12 residues. CDR1 and CDR2 from the germline V gene are GTSNPN and SVGIG (reference sequence). Synthesis of TCR cDNA relied on 5'RACE template switching, which attached a universal primer site and UMIs. Via MiXCR, TCRdb re-called the 5' RACE reads, giving one row per CDR3 protein. This table has 620,000 or so distinct CDR3 sequences, roughly an eighth appearing once. The chain joins TRBV30 to TRBJ2-5; maybe TRBD2 (6 bases). The specimen comprised PBMCs, sampled on the day of the yellow fever booster vaccination. The TCR was taken from a man aged 25 to 40 who received the YFV17D yellow fever vaccine. CDR3 sequence (DNA): TGTGCCTGGAGTGTACGTCGGGAGAGGCAGTACTTC. Protein sequence: CAWSVRRERQYF.